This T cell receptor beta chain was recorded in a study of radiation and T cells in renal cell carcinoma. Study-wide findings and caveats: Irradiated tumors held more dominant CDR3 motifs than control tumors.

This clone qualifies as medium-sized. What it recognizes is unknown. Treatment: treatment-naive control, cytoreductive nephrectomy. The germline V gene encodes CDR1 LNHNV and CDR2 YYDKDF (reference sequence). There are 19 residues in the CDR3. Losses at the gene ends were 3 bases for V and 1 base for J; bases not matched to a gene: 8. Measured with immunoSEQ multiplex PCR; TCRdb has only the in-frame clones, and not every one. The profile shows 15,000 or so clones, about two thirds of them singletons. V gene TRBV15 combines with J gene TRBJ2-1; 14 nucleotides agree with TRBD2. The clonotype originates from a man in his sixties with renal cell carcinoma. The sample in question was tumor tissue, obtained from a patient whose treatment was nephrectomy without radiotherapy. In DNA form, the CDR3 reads TGTGCCACCAGCAGGAGCCCTCGACTAGCGGGAGGGTCCTACAATGAGCAGTTCTTC. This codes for CATSRSPRLAGGSYNEQFF.